This entry is about one T cell receptor (beta chain). Its specificity is not known. The data were obtained in a study of T cell clonotyping in hematopoietic cell transplantation. Study outcomes and limitations: Broader posttransplant TCR repertoire diversity was predicted by graft donor and pretransplant recipient Inverse Simpson Index values. Recipient TCR diversity dropped after transplant; expanded clonotypes rose from day 30 to 180. At the given depth, recipient repertoires were over 95% de novo clonotypes.

Method: immunoSEQ multiplex PCR; TCRdb's copy keeps in-frame clones and lacks some. The data contain about 11,000 clones, 75% to 90% of them singletons. Germline values: CDR1 SGHTA, CDR2 FQGNSA. The CDR3 is 13 amino acids. V lost 3 bases and J 2 bases, leaving 8 bases between the germline ends. Samples: about 28 days before transplant, then days 30, 100 and 180 after. Material: PBMCs, obtained 180 days after allogeneic stem cell transplant. The J gene is TRBJ2-7, the V gene TRBV7-2; D call uncertain. This receptor was taken from a male patient aged 60-69 years who had an allogeneic stem cell transplant from an unrelated donor, so the T cells may come from the graft donor. Some clones in this sample may be carry-over from other donors' samples. CDR3 region: CASSLGRTYEQYF. For the CDR3, the DNA is TGTGCCAGCAGCTTGGGCAGGACCTACGAGCAGTACTTC. Together with reference TRBV7-2 and TRBJ2-7, the CDR3 gives the full variable domain: GAGVSQSPSNKVTEKGKDVELRCDPISGHTALYWYRQSLGQGLEFLIYFQGNSAPDKSGLPSDRFSAERTGGSVSTLTIQRTQQEDSAVYLCASSLGRTYEQYFGPGTRLTVT.